The 20 T cell receptor beta chains below come from one sample, sequenced in a study of T cell repertoires in cytomegalovirus infection. TCRdb analysed the reads with MiXCR anew, one entry per CDR3 protein. The profile shows about half a million distinct CDR3 sequences, roughly 34% of them singletons. These receptors' antigens are unknown. The sample consisted of cultured PBMCs, taken from culture after CMV antigen stimulation. The receptors here all came from a human donor in good health (CMV status not recorded). Some clones in this sample may be carry-over from other donors' samples.

V usage is TRBV7-2 and J usage is TRBJ2-5; a possible D gene is TRBD2 (6 bases). The CDR3 covers 14 residues. With 3 bases removed from V and 2 bases from J, the gap between germline ends came to 10 bases. The germline gives CDR1 SGHTA, CDR2 FQGNSA. The CDR3 nucleotides are TGTGCCAGCAGCTTCGCCGGGACTCAAGAGACCCAGTACTTC. Translating gives CASSFAGTQETQYF.

This chain links TRBV28 with TRBJ2-7; no firm D call. The germline V gene has CDR1 MDHEN and CDR2 SYDVKM. This CDR3 spans 13 amino acids. The germline V and J ends were trimmed by 8 bases and 0 bases, with 11 bases remaining between them. CDR3 sequence: CASLGGFSYEQYF. The CDR3, as DNA: TGTGCCAGCTTAGGCGGATTCTCCTACGAGCAGTACTTC.

The chain couples TRBV10-3 to TRBJ2-7; perhaps TRBD2 as D (6 bases). The CDR3 covers 16 residues. Between the trimmed V and J ends, which lost 7 bases and 5 bases, there was a span of 24 bases. Germline V CDR1 and CDR2: ENHRY, SYGVKD. CDR3 residues: CAINKGGLALDDEQYF. For the CDR3, the DNA is TGTGCCATCAATAAGGGAGGATTAGCGCTAGATGACGAGCAGTACTTC.

This clonotype has a handful of counts. The chain is built from TRBV11-3 and TRBJ2-1; 12 bases are shared with TRBD2. The germline CDR1 and CDR2 sequences are SGHNT and YENEEA. The CDR3 is made up of 15 amino acids. V lost 6 bases, J lost 3 bases, and 3 bases stayed unmatched. In nucleotides, the CDR3 is TGTGCCAGCAGTCTAGCGGGAGGGGTCTACAATGAGCAGTTCTTC. Its translation: CASSLAGGVYNEQFF. The whole variable domain, filled in from reference TRBV11-3 and TRBJ2-1, reads EAGVVQSPRYKIIEKKQPVAFWCNPISGHNTLYWYLQNLGQGPELLIRYENEEAVDDSQLPKDRFSAERLKGVDSTLKIQPAELGDSAVYLCASSLAGGVYNEQFFGPGTRLTVL.

The chain couples TRBV28 to TRBJ2-3; D unclear. The CDR3 has 14 residues. Germline lookup yields CDR1 MDHEN and CDR2 SYDVKM. V dropped 5 bases and J dropped 6 bases, with 15 bases sitting between them. The CDR3 DNA sequence: TGTGCCAGCAGTCCTACTGGCCAAGGGGATACGCAGTATTTT. Protein product: CASSPTGQGDTQYF.

V gene TRBV7-2 combines with J gene TRBJ1-4, with D uncertain. The V gene lost 1 base and the J gene lost 5 bases, with 11 bases spanning the gap. Germline CDR1 is SGHTA and CDR2 is FQGNSA. The CDR3 covers 15 residues. This chain's CDR3 is CASSLVGRNNEKLFF. The CDR3 DNA sequence: TGTGCCAGCAGCTTAGTAGGACGGAACAATGAAAAACTGTTTTTT.

Many counts were recorded for this clonotype. This chain's CDR3 is CASSLAGSDTQYF. CDR3 nucleotides: TGTGCCAGCAGCTTAGCTGGGTCAGATACGCAGTATTTT. The rearrangement links TRBV7-2 to TRBJ2-3; D gene uncertain. Trimming stripped 0 bases from V and 4 bases from J, with 5 bases between. Germline V gives CDR1 SGHTA, CDR2 FQGNSA. This CDR3 spans 13 amino acids.

The V call is TRBV4-3, the J call TRBJ2-2; the match to TRBD1 covers 10 bases. Looked up from germline, CDR1 is LGHNA and CDR2 is YSLEER. This CDR3 has 17 residues. J lost 4 bases, V lost 4 bases, and 9 bases had no gene match. CDR3 residues: CASSLNTGTGVTGELFF. DNA for the CDR3: TGCGCCAGCAGCCTTAACACCGGGACAGGGGTCACCGGGGAGCTGTTTTTT.

The sample holds a few counts of this clonotype. The chain recombines TRBV19 with TRBJ2-6; possible D gene TRBD1, 5 bases. Per germline, CDR1 LNHDA and CDR2 SQIVND (reference sequence). Trimming left V 4 bases short and J 0 bases short, with 13 bases between. The CDR3 spans 17 residues. The CDR3 DNA reads TGTGCCAGTAGTACTGGACATAAAATCTCTGGGGCCAACGTCCTGACTTTC. This encodes CASSTGHKISGANVLTF. The whole variable domain, remainder taken from reference TRBV19 and TRBJ2-6, is DGGITQSPKYLFRKEGQNVTLSCEQNLNHDAMYWYRQDPGQGLRLIYYSQIVNDFQKGDIAEGYSVSREKKESFPLTVTSAQKNPTAFYLCASSTGHKISGANVLTFGAGSRLTVL.

The chain uses TRBV28 and TRBJ1-2; 9 bases are a match to TRBD1. V gave up 10 bases and J gave up 3 bases; unmatched junction bases: 6. Per germline, CDR1 MDHEN and CDR2 SYDVKM. The CDR3 is 13 amino acids. Written as DNA, the CDR3 is TGTGCCACTAACCGGGACAGGGACTATGGCTACACCTTC. Residues: CATNRDRDYGYTF.

This clonotype was seen only a few times. The genes are TRBV6-2 or TRBV6-3 and TRBJ2-6; D possibly corresponds to TRBD1 (6 bases). Trimming removed 6 bases at V and 0 bases at J, with 18 bases between. The CDR3 is made up of 18 amino acids. In germline, CDR1 is MNHEY, CDR2 SVGEGT. DNA of the CDR3: TGTGCCAGCAGGGAGCACAGGGAAAGGGGCTCTGGGGCCAACGTCCTGACTTTC. Amino acid sequence: CASREHRERGSGANVLTF.

The rearrangement links TRBV10-3 to TRBJ2-1; 8 bases align to TRBD2. Germline assignment: CDR1 ENHRY and CDR2 SYGVKD. V lost 0 bases and J lost 8; bases outside the gene matches: 12. The CDR3 is 17 residues long. The CDR3 reads CAISESDSGTSWDEQFF. CDR3 DNA sequence: TGTGCCATCAGTGAGTCTGATAGCGGGACTAGTTGGGATGAGCAGTTCTTC.

The gene calls are TRBV6-4 and TRBJ2-1; 9 nucleotides align to TRBD1. Germline values: CDR1 MRHNA, CDR2 SNTAGT. The trim removed 5 bases at V and 8 bases at J, leaving 7 bases unmatched. The CDR3 consists of 14 residues. The CDR3 nucleotides read TGTGCCAGCAGTAAGGGACAGGGATCTGATGAGCAGTTCTTC. This sequence encodes CASSKGQGSDEQFF.

This clonotype has a count of ten or more. DNA of the CDR3: TGTGCCAGCAGCCTTAGCGGGAGCCCAAGCAATGAGCAGTTCTTC. This translates into CASSLSGSPSNEQFF. V is TRBV7-2 and J is TRBJ2-1; 9 bases line up with TRBD2. This CDR3 contains 15 residues. Per the germline V gene, CDR1 is SGHTA and CDR2 is FQGNSA. With V trimmed by 5 bases and J by 6 bases, 8 bases remained unmatched.

This clonotype appeared many times. V is TRBV7-6 and J is TRBJ2-1, with no clear D. Between the trimmed V and J ends, which lost 2 bases and 0 bases, there was a span of 8 bases. CDR3 length: 15 residues. Germline V CDR1 and CDR2: SGHVS, FNYEAQ. The CDR3: CASSLLMSSYNEQFF. The CDR3 DNA reads TGTGCCAGCAGCTTATTAATGAGCTCCTACAATGAGCAGTTCTTC.

This chain links TRBV28 with TRBJ2-7, with a tentative D call TRBD2 (7 bases). The V gene's germline CDR1 is MDHEN and CDR2 SYDVKM. The V end lost 6 bases, the J end lost 0 bases, and 15 bases lay between the germline ends. This CDR3 has 15 amino acids. Here the CDR3 DNA reads TGTGCCAGCAGCCGGGGGGACATCGTCTCCTACGAGCAGTACTTC. Its protein product is CASSRGDIVSYEQYF.

The rearrangement links TRBV20-1 to TRBJ2-5; the match to TRBD2 covers 12 bases. V shed 0 bases and J 5 bases; nucleotides not matched to a gene: 7. Germline CDR1 reads DFQATT; CDR2 reads SNEGSKA (reference sequence). This CDR3 is built from 16 residues. The CDR3 region is CSARDLLAGGAETQYF. CDR3 sequence (DNA): TGCAGTGCTAGAGACCTACTAGCGGGAGGTGCCGAGACCCAGTACTTC.

This clonotype was seen just once. One end of the junction varies from germline; a read error may be responsible. The rearrangement uses TRBV5-4 and TRBJ2-1, with TRBD2 identical over 8 bases. Germline V gene sequence: CDR1 SGHNT, CDR2 YYREEE (reference sequence). This CDR3 comprises 11 residues. In DNA form, the CDR3 reads TGTGCCAGCAGCGCTCGAGGACTAGCAGTCTTC. This sequence encodes CASSARGLAVF.

The CDR3, as DNA: TGTGCCAGCAGTGAATGGGGACAGTCAAATCAGCCCCAGCATTTT. This gives the protein CASSEWGQSNQPQHF. The chain combines TRBV6-1 with TRBJ1-5, with TRBD1 matching 7 bases. Germline V lookup: CDR1 MNHNS, CDR2 SASEGT. V was clipped by 2 bases and J by 4 bases; unmatched bases: 5. The CDR3 sequence is 15 residues long.

This clonotype was seen a few times. The chain uses TRBV29-1 and TRBJ1-1; D unclear. The V gene's germline CDR1 is SQVTM and CDR2 ANQGSEA. V dropped 4 bases and J dropped 1 base, with 10 bases sitting between them. This CDR3 spans 13 amino acids. This CDR3 is CSVVGTPNTEAFF. CDR3 DNA sequence: TGCAGCGTTGTGGGCACCCCGAACACTGAAGCTTTCTTT.